This TCR beta chain derives from a study of human T cells and chemical hapten exposure. The overall study: DPC at 2% was the sensitizing agent, placed on about 2 cm by about 2 cm of upper inner arm skin. Patch tests delivered 0.01% DPC to the upper back and were evaluated at 6 days.

As to time point: patch test 2, 6 weeks after DPC sensitization. Specified treatment: therapeutic diphenylcyclopropenone sensitization with weekly scalp DPC. What the library attached to individual cDNA molecules were unique molecular identifiers. In TCRdb, the RACE reads were re-called with MiXCR into one record per CDR3 protein. The sample comprises about 26,000 distinct CDR3 sequences, around a tenth of which are singletons, and roughly 7% rests with the top ten. The CDR3 extends over 14 amino acids. Looked up from germline, CDR1 is SGHTA and CDR2 is FQGNSA. The junction had 7 bases not matched to a gene; V was cut back by 4 bases and J by 5 bases.

Sequencing used whole blood, obtained in connection with sensitization to the hapten diphenylcyclopropenone (DPC). V gene TRBV7-2 combines with J gene TRBJ1-1; 7 nucleotides agree with TRBD1. This TCR was recovered from a man aged 25-45 years with alopecia areata. Some clones in this sample may be carry-over from other donors' samples. In nucleotides, the CDR3 is TGTGCCAGCAGCTCCATGGGACAGTTGACTGAAGCTTTCTTT. Protein: CASSSMGQLTEAFF.